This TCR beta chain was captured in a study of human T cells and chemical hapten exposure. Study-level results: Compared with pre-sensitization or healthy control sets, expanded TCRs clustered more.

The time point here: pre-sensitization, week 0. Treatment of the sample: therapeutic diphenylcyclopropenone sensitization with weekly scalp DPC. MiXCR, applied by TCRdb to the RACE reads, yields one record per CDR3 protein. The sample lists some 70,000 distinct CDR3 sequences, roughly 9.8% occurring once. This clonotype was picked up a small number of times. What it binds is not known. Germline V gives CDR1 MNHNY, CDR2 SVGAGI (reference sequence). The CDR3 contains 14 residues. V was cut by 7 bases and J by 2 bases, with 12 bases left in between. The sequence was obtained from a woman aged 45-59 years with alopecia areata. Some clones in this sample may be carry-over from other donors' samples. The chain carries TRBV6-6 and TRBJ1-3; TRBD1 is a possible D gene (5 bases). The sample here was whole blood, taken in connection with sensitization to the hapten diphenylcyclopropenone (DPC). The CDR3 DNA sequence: TGTGCCAGCATTTGGCGGGGCGCTGGAAACACCATATATTTT. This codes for CASIWRGAGNTIYF.